This passage covers 28 T cell receptor beta chains from one sample sequenced in a study of OX40 agonist ivuxolimab in advanced cancers. Using immunoSEQ multiplex PCR, the repertoire was profiled, and TCRdb retains in-frame clones only, with some absent. The table shows more than 90,000 clones, with 84% occurring only once. Sequenced material: CD4+ or CD8+ T cells sorted from blood, taken in a trial of the OX40 agonist ivuxolimab. The receptors were sampled from an adult with an advanced solid tumor such as melanoma, head and neck, liver or kidney cancer.

The chain employs TRBV7-9 and TRBJ2-3; D not resolved. The CDR3 length is 14 residues. Trimming shortened V by 5 bases and J by 2 bases, and 11 bases separated the two germline ends. The germline V gene has CDR1 SEHNR and CDR2 FQNEAQ (reference sequence). The CDR3 region is CASSPLGHTDTQYF. CDR3 nucleotide sequence: TGTGCCAGCAGCCCCTTGGGCCACACAGATACGCAGTATTTT.

The chain combines TRBV6-6 with TRBJ1-1, with D possibly TRBD1 on 6 matching bases. V lost 8 bases to trimming and J lost 5 bases, with 18 bases between them. The CDR3 is made up of 14 amino acids. CDR1 is MNHNY, CDR2 SVGAGI, per germline (reference sequence). CDR3 DNA sequence: TGTGCCAGCTCAGGCCAGGGGCAGATAACTGAAGCTTTCTTT. Its protein is CASSGQGQITEAFF.

This clone is a singleton in its sample. This sequence joins TRBV2 and TRBJ2-1; D not certain. The ends were cut back, 6 bases at V and 4 bases at J, with 4 bases in the middle. The CDR3 has 11 amino acids. Germline V lookup: CDR1 SNHLY, CDR2 FYNNEI. In DNA form, the CDR3 reads TGTGCCAGCAGGCTTTACAATGAGCAGTTCTTC. It yields the protein CASRLYNEQFF. The full variable domain, completed using reference TRBV2 and TRBJ2-1, is EPEVTQTPSHQVTQMGQEVILRCVPISNHLYFYWYRQILGQKVEFLVSFYNNEISEKSEIFDDQFSVERPDGSNFTLKIRSTKLEDSAMYFCASRLYNEQFFGPGTRLTVL.

The chain carries TRBV6-1 and TRBJ1-1; 8 nucleotides match TRBD1. Germline V gene sequence: CDR1 MNHNS, CDR2 SASEGT. There are 12 residues in the CDR3. V trimming: 3 bases; J trimming: 11 bases; junction bases outside the gene matches: 5. The DNA of the CDR3 is TGTGCCAGCAGTGAGCAGGGGGCGGGGGCTTTCTTT. Protein product: CASSEQGAGAFF.

The rearrangement links TRBV6-1 to TRBJ1-5; D not resolved. CDR3 length: 13 residues. Per the germline V gene, CDR1 is MNHNS and CDR2 is SASEGT. V lost 3 bases and J lost 4, with 7 bases in between. This chain's CDR3 is CASSESYNQPQHF. CDR3 sequence (DNA): TGTGCCAGCAGTGAGTCATATAATCAGCCCCAGCATTTT.

The chain joins TRBV6-5 to TRBJ2-5; 14 bases line up with TRBD2. The CDR3 sequence is 16 residues long. The germline gives CDR1 MNHEY, CDR2 SVGAGI. V lost 0 bases to trimming and J lost 4 bases; unmatched junction nucleotides: 1. The CDR3 protein is CASSYSGTSGRETQYF. The DNA for the CDR3 is TGTGCCAGCAGTTACTCGGGGACTAGCGGGAGAGAGACCCAGTACTTC.

V and J are TRBV7-2 and TRBJ1-5, with TRBD1 as a possible D gene (6 bases). The CDR3 runs 13 residues. Trimming stripped 5 bases from V and 4 bases from J, with 9 bases between. Looked up from germline, CDR1 is SGHTA and CDR2 is FQGNSA. CDR3 region: CASSGGQNQPQHF. In DNA form, the CDR3 reads TGTGCCAGCAGCGGCGGACAGAATCAGCCCCAGCATTTT.

As DNA, the CDR3 is TGTGCCAGCCCCAGACTGACCTCCTACGAGCAGTACTTC. It codes for CASPRLTSYEQYF. V is TRBV19 and J is TRBJ2-7; D unclear. CDR1 is LNHDA, CDR2 SQIVND, per germline (reference sequence). The CDR3 totals 13 residues. Trimming removed 9 bases from V and 0 bases from J, with 12 bases in between.

The chain links TRBV5-8 to TRBJ1-6; D uncertain. The V gene lost 5 bases and the J gene lost 7 bases, with 13 bases spanning the gap. Germline CDR1 reads SGHTS; CDR2 reads YDEGEE. This CDR3 is 14 amino acids long. CDR3 DNA: TGTGCCAGCAGTGGCGCAGGATGGAATTCACCCCTCCACTTT. This codes for CASSGAGWNSPLHF.

This chain connects TRBV10-3 to TRBJ1-2; 10 nucleotides align to TRBD1. The CDR3 covers 13 residues. V was clipped by 6 bases and J by 4 bases; unmatched bases: 2. Germline assignment: CDR1 ENHRY and CDR2 SYGVKD. CDR3 nucleotides: TGTGCCATCAGGGGGACAGGGGTCTATGGCTACACCTTC. The encoded protein is CAIRGTGVYGYTF.

The chain employs TRBV7-2 and TRBJ2-7, with 7 bases identical to TRBD1. The J segment lost 2 bases and the V segment lost 1 base, leaving 5 bases of the junction unmatched. This CDR3 spans 15 amino acids. Per germline, CDR1 SGHTA and CDR2 FQGNSA. The CDR3 sequence: CASSLGMGQTYEQYF. The CDR3 nucleotides are TGTGCCAGCAGCTTAGGGATGGGACAGACCTACGAGCAGTACTTC. Full variable domain (remainder filled in from reference TRBV7-2 and TRBJ2-7): GAGVSQSPSNKVTEKGKDVELRCDPISGHTALYWYRQSLGQGLEFLIYFQGNSAPDKSGLPSDRFSAERTGGSVSTLTIQRTQQEDSAVYLCASSLGMGQTYEQYFGPGTRLTVT.

The chain joins TRBV10-3 to TRBJ2-1; D not certain. V was trimmed by 4 bases and J by 2 bases, leaving 12 bases between them. Germline lookup yields CDR1 ENHRY and CDR2 SYGVKD. This CDR3 spans 15 amino acids. The CDR3 is CAISGVGNAYNEQFF. CDR3 bases: TGTGCCATCAGTGGAGTGGGAAACGCCTACAATGAGCAGTTCTTC.

The genes are TRBV7-8 and TRBJ2-5, with 7 bases fitting TRBD1. TRBJ2-7 explains the end of the DNA better; the J call may be wrong. This CDR3 has 14 residues. The germline V gene encodes CDR1 SGHVS and CDR2 FQNEAQ. CDR3 region: CASSSGTEVYEQYF. CDR3 sequence (DNA): TGTGCCAGCAGCTCCGGGACAGAAGTTTACGAGCAGTACTTC.

This chain joins TRBV7-2 and TRBJ1-2; D is undetermined. Trimming pared 3 bases from V and 5 bases from J, leaving 16 bases between. Germline lookup yields CDR1 SGHTA and CDR2 FQGNSA. This CDR3 is 15 amino acids long. The CDR3 nucleotides read TGTGCCAGCAGCTTTATAGGCCCAACCGATTATGGCTACACCTTC. Its translation is CASSFIGPTDYGYTF.

The table lists this clone with a few counts. The chain uses TRBV5-1 and TRBJ2-1; TRBD2 matches at 10 bases. The CDR3 runs 16 residues. From germline, CDR1 is SGHRS and CDR2 YFSETQ. Trimming cost V 3 bases and J 5 bases; bases outside gene matches: 8. The CDR3 loop reads CASSSWRSGGDNEQFF. Here the CDR3 DNA reads TGCGCCAGCAGCTCGTGGCGCAGCGGGGGGGACAATGAGCAGTTCTTC.

CDR3 in DNA: TGTGCCAGCAGTGATAATCAGCCCCAGCATTTT. Its protein is CASSDNQPQHF. The chain links TRBV6-1 to TRBJ1-5; no clear D gene. This CDR3 comprises 11 residues. The germline V and J ends were trimmed by 3 bases and 4 bases, with 1 base remaining between them. CDR1 is MNHNS, CDR2 SASEGT, per germline.

The gene calls are TRBV19 and TRBJ1-1, with D tentatively TRBD1 (5 bases). The CDR3 covers 14 residues. Germline V lookup: CDR1 LNHDA, CDR2 SQIVND (reference sequence). Trimming stripped 6 bases from V and 3 bases from J, with 14 bases between. CDR3: CASRPFQGYTEAFF. Here the CDR3 DNA reads TGTGCCAGTAGGCCCTTCCAGGGTTACACTGAAGCTTTCTTT.

The chain recombines TRBV4-3 with TRBJ2-3; 7 positions agree with TRBD2. Trimming at V came to 0 bases and at J to 1 base, leaving 7 bases not matched to a gene. Germline V gene data show CDR1 as LGHNA and CDR2 as YSLEER. The CDR3 contains 17 residues. The chain's CDR3 is CASSQELASGGTDTQYF. CDR3 DNA sequence: TGCGCCAGCAGCCAAGAGTTGGCCAGCGGGGGCACAGATACGCAGTATTTT.

The chain links TRBV19 to TRBJ2-1, with 8 bases aligning to TRBD2. Germline CDR1 and CDR2: LNHDA and SQIVND (reference sequence). This CDR3 region has 14 residues. The trim removed 3 bases at V and 9 bases at J, leaving 7 bases unmatched. The CDR3 protein is CASSIDWLAGEQFF. The CDR3 DNA follows: TGTGCCAGTAGTATCGATTGGCTAGCGGGTGAGCAGTTCTTC. The whole variable domain, filled in from reference TRBV19 and TRBJ2-1, reads DGGITQSPKYLFRKEGQNVTLSCEQNLNHDAMYWYRQDPGQGLRLIYYSQIVNDFQKGDIAEGYSVSREKKESFPLTVTSAQKNPTAFYLCASSIDWLAGEQFFGPGTRLTVL.

The chain employs TRBV19 and TRBJ2-1; TRBD2 matches 10 bases. J gave up 4 bases and V 5 bases, and 17 bases lay outside the gene matches. Looked up from germline, CDR1 is LNHDA and CDR2 is SQIVND (reference sequence). CDR3 length: 19 amino acids. CDR3 in amino acids: CASSGRLAGALGHYNEQFF. In nucleotides, the CDR3 is TGTGCCAGTAGTGGGAGGCTAGCGGGAGCCCTTGGGCATTACAATGAGCAGTTCTTC. Looking up the rest from reference TRBV19 and TRBJ2-1 gives the full variable domain: DGGITQSPKYLFRKEGQNVTLSCEQNLNHDAMYWYRQDPGQGLRLIYYSQIVNDFQKGDIAEGYSVSREKKESFPLTVTSAQKNPTAFYLCASSGRLAGALGHYNEQFFGPGTRLTVL.

V gene TRBV6-1 combines with J gene TRBJ2-7; D is perhaps TRBD1 or TRBD2 (6 bases each). Between the trimmed V and J ends, which lost 5 bases and 5 bases, there was a span of 19 bases. The CDR3 consists of 15 residues. CDR1 is MNHNS, CDR2 SASEGT, per germline. CDR3 coding DNA: TGTGCCAGCAGTCGCCGAGGGGGGCCGTCCGACGAGCAGTACTTC. It specifies CASSRRGGPSDEQYF.

V usage is TRBV11-2 and J usage is TRBJ2-6, with 8 positions matching TRBD1. Looked up from germline, CDR1 is SGHAT and CDR2 is FQNNGV. Trimming removed 5 bases from V and 3 bases from J; junction bases left unmatched: 3. This CDR3 is built from 15 residues. CDR3 region: CASSRRGRGANVLTF. In nucleotides, the CDR3 is TGTGCCAGCAGCCGCAGGGGGCGTGGGGCCAACGTCCTGACTTTC. Based on the CDR3 plus reference TRBV11-2 and TRBJ2-6, the full variable domain is EAGVAQSPRYKIIEKRQSVAFWCNPISGHATLYWYQQILGQGPKLLIQFQNNGVVDDSQLPKDRFSAERLKGVDSTLKIQPAKLEDSAVYLCASSRRGRGANVLTFGAGSRLTVL.

This sequence joins TRBV19 and TRBJ2-7; D may match TRBD1 or TRBD2 (6 bases each). The germline V gene has CDR1 LNHDA and CDR2 SQIVND (reference sequence). Trimming took 3 bases from V and 0 from J, leaving 9 bases between them. The CDR3 runs 14 residues. CDR3 region: CASSITGASYEQYF. The CDR3 DNA sequence: TGTGCCAGTAGTATTACGGGGGCCTCCTACGAGCAGTACTTC.

DNA of the CDR3: TGTGCCAGCAGTTTATTCTCTGGGGCCAACGTCCTGACTTTC. Translation gives CASSLFSGANVLTF. The chain couples TRBV27 to TRBJ2-6; D not resolved. Trimming took 1 base from V and 0 from J, leaving 1 base between them. Germline loops: CDR1 MNHEY, CDR2 SMNVEV (reference sequence). CDR3 length: 14 amino acids.

This chain joins TRBV5-1 and TRBJ2-1; D might be TRBD2 (6 bases). The CDR3 is 13 amino acids. Trimming shortened V by 2 bases and J by 6 bases, and 9 bases separated the two germline ends. Germline V gene data show CDR1 as SGHRS and CDR2 as YFSETQ. CDR3 amino acids: CASSLGGTNEQFF. The CDR3 bases are TGCGCCAGCAGCTTAGGAGGGACCAATGAGCAGTTCTTC. Complete variable domain (other parts from reference TRBV5-1 and TRBJ2-1): KAGVTQTPRYLIKTRGQQVTLSCSPISGHRSVSWYQQTPGQGLQFLFEYFSETQRNKGNFPGRFSGRQFSNSRSEMNVSTLELGDSALYLCASSLGGTNEQFFGPGTRLTVL.

As regards this clone: An end of the junction differs from the germline gene, which may be a read error. This chain's CDR3 is CASSFGGTQYF. The CDR3 DNA reads as TGTGCCAGCAGCTTTGGGGGGACCCAGTACTTC. The rearrangement uses TRBV5-3 and TRBJ2-5; D is tentatively TRBD1 or TRBD2 (5 bases each). TRBV5-3 is an ORF; its function is uncertain. This CDR3 contains 11 residues.

The genes are TRBV13 and TRBJ1-2, with 9 positions matching TRBD1. J lost 6 bases, V lost 4 bases, and 3 bases had no gene match. The CDR3 spans 13 residues. Germline CDR1 and CDR2: PRHDT and FYEKMQ (reference sequence). CDR3 sequence reads: CASSSRQGDGYTF. The CDR3 DNA reads TGTGCCAGCAGCTCCCGACAGGGGGATGGCTACACCTTC.

To note about this clone: Other nucleotide sequences from this sample produce the same CDR3. The genes are TRBV11-2 and TRBJ2-7; tentatively, D is TRBD2 (5 bases). Germline CDR1 is SGHAT and CDR2 is FQNNGV. V shed 0 bases and J shed 1 base, with 10 bases lying between them. This CDR3 has 15 amino acids. The CDR3 sequence is CASSLEGRGSYEQYF. The CDR3 DNA reads as TGTGCCAGCAGCTTAGAAGGGAGAGGGTCCTACGAGCAGTACTTC.